One and the same sample provided the 14 T cell receptor beta chains below, sequenced in a study of CD8 T cells in ankylosing spondylitis. General study findings and limits: The study identified a TCR beta motif of several highly homologous variants that appeared characteristic of ankylosing spondylitis blood.

The antigens of these receptors remain unknown. TCRdb itself ran the 5' RACE reads through MiXCR, one entry per CDR3 protein. The profile covers around 770,000 distinct CDR3 sequences, with approximately 10% appearing a single time and roughly 0.51% taken by the ten largest. Sequencing input: blood, either unsorted or a sorted T cell fraction (not recorded which). These receptors were collected from a male donor with ankylosing spondylitis.

This clonotype has more than one count but fewer than ten. The chain uses TRBV12-3 or TRBV12-4 and TRBJ2-7; the D gene is possibly TRBD2 (5 bases). The CDR3 length is 15 residues. V dropped 3 bases and J dropped 1 base, with 13 bases sitting between them. This chain's CDR3 is CASSFSIGVSYEQYF. DNA of the CDR3: TGTGCCAGCAGTTTTTCCATCGGGGTGTCCTACGAGCAGTACTTC.

This clonotype turned up a few times. The chain has TRBV6-5 and TRBJ1-1, with D uncertain. This CDR3 has 14 amino acids. CDR1 and CDR2 from the germline V gene are MNHEY and SVGAGI. Trimming cost V 3 bases and J 0 bases, with 8 bases left between them. The CDR3 nucleotides are TGTGCCAGCAGTTATCGGCAAATGAACACTGAAGCTTTCTTT. Translated: CASSYRQMNTEAFF.

This clonotype has only a few counts. This chain joins TRBV11-2 and TRBJ2-3; D is ambiguous. Germline V gene lookup returns CDR1 SGHAT and CDR2 FQNNGV. The CDR3 has 16 residues. The V end lost 5 bases, the J end lost 5 bases, and 20 bases lay between the germline ends. CDR3 residues: CASSSLLQALGDTQYF. CDR3 DNA sequence: TGTGCCAGCAGCAGCTTACTCCAGGCATTAGGAGATACGCAGTATTTT.

The sample holds a few counts of this clonotype. This chain links TRBV7-2 with TRBJ1-2, with TRBD1 identical over 7 bases. CDR1 and CDR2 from the germline V gene are SGHTA and FQGNSA. Trimming removed 6 bases from V and 6 bases from J; junction bases left unmatched: 13. CDR3 size: 15 residues. The CDR3 bases are TGTGCCAGCAGTCTGACAGGGTGGGGTCTGGATGGCTACACCTTC. Protein product: CASSLTGWGLDGYTF.

The rearrangement uses TRBV4-2 and TRBJ1-1, with D uncertain. This CDR3 contains 15 residues. The ends were cut back, 2 bases at V and 1 base at J, with 11 bases in the middle. The V gene's germline CDR1 is LGHNA and CDR2 YNFKEQ. CDR3 coding DNA: TGTGCCAGCAGCCAACAACTGATAGGGAACACTGAAGCTTTCTTT. This translates into CASSQQLIGNTEAFF.

This clonotype has just a few counts. The V gene is TRBV15, the J gene TRBJ1-5; D remains unclear. CDR3 size: 20 residues. The ends were cut back, 2 bases at V and 0 bases at J, with 23 bases in the middle. Germline CDR1 is LNHNV and CDR2 is YYDKDF (reference sequence). The CDR3 nucleotides are TGTGCCACCAGCAGACAGCGGATCGCTCCTTCTAACTATAGCAATCAGCCCCAGCATTTT. Translation gives CATSRQRIAPSNYSNQPQHF.

The table lists this clonotype with a few counts. This rearrangement joins TRBV10-3 to TRBJ2-7; 10 nucleotides agree with TRBD2. V was clipped by 1 base and J by 0 bases; unmatched bases: 3. The germline CDR1 and CDR2 sequences are ENHRY and SYGVKD. This CDR3 is 16 amino acids long. The CDR3 DNA reads TGTGCCATCAGTGAGTTTTGGACTAGCGGCTCCTACGAGCAGTACTTC. Translating it yields CAISEFWTSGSYEQYF.

J is TRBJ1-1 and V is TRBV2; D may be TRBD1 (5 bases). The CDR3 contains 15 residues. Looked up from germline, CDR1 is SNHLY and CDR2 is FYNNEI. V was cut by 4 bases and J by 1 base, with 13 bases left in between. The CDR3 region has the DNA TGTGCCAGCAGTGGCCCGGGACGGGCGAACACTGAAGCTTTCTTT. Translated, it gives CASSGPGRANTEAFF.

The genes are TRBV9 and TRBJ2-7, with D possibly matching TRBD1 (6 bases). Germline V gives CDR1 SGDLS, CDR2 YYNGEE. CDR3 length: 15 amino acids. Trimming removed 0 bases at V and 9 bases at J, with 19 bases between. In DNA, the CDR3 is TGTGCCAGCAGCGTAGGGGGGACAATGCCACCGGGGCAGTACTTC. Amino acids: CASSVGGTMPPGQYF.

This clonotype came up many times. This chain joins TRBV7-8 and TRBJ2-3; 9 bases match TRBD2. Losses at the gene ends were 5 bases for V and 1 base for J; bases not matched to a gene: 4. The CDR3 is 15 residues long. CDR1 is SGHVS and CDR2 is FQNEAQ in the germline V gene. The CDR3 region has the DNA TGTGCCAGCAGCAAGACTAGCGGCCGCACAGATACGCAGTATTTT. It translates to CASSKTSGRTDTQYF.

This clonotype was recorded many times. The chain employs TRBV29-1 and TRBJ2-1; a weak D match, TRBD2 (6 bases). The CDR3 sequence is 18 residues long. V lost 7 bases to trimming and J lost 3 bases, with 28 bases between them. Germline CDR1 is SQVTM and CDR2 is ANQGSEA. This CDR3 is CSAAARGGRGYGYNEQFF. The CDR3 bases are TGCAGCGCCGCGGCGCGGGGAGGACGCGGGTATGGCTACAATGAGCAGTTCTTC.

The table lists this clonotype with a few counts. The chain links TRBV9 to TRBJ2-1, with 7 bases fitting TRBD2. The CDR3 runs 16 residues. Germline CDR1 and CDR2: SGDLS and YYNGEE. Trimming cost V 4 bases and J 3 bases; bases outside gene matches: 10. The chain's CDR3 is CASSPRDAGDYNEQFF. In nucleotides, the CDR3 is TGTGCCAGCAGCCCCCGTGACGCGGGGGACTACAATGAGCAGTTCTTC.

The V and J genes are TRBV6-1 and TRBJ1-2; 9 bases line up with TRBD1. With V trimmed by 0 bases and J by 4 bases, 3 bases remained unmatched. The CDR3 length is 15 residues. Per germline, CDR1 MNHNS and CDR2 SASEGT. The CDR3 sequence: CASSEAGGQGYGYTF. DNA of the CDR3: TGTGCCAGCAGTGAAGCAGGGGGACAGGGCTATGGCTACACCTTC.

This clonotype has ten or more counts. The chain recombines TRBV5-1 with TRBJ2-7, with TRBD2 identical over 10 bases. The CDR3 runs to 14 residues. Germline V lookup: CDR1 SGHRS, CDR2 YFSETQ. V was pared by 4 bases and J by 5 bases, with 6 bases of the junction left unmatched. Written as DNA, the CDR3 is TGCGCCAGCAGCCTGGGACTAGCGAACGACGAGCAGTACTTC. This translates into CASSLGLANDEQYF.